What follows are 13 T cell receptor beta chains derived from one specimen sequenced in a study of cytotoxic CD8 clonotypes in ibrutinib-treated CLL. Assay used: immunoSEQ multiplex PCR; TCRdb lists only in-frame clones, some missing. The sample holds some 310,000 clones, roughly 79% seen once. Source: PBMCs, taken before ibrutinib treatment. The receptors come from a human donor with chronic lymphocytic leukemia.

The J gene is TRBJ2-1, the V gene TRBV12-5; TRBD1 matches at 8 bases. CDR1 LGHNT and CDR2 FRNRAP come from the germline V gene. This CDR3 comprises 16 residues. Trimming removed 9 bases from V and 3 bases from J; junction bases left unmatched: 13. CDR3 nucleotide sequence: TGTGCTAGCAGCGAGCTACCGACAGGGGTCTACAATGAGCAGTTCTTC. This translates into CASSELPTGVYNEQFF.

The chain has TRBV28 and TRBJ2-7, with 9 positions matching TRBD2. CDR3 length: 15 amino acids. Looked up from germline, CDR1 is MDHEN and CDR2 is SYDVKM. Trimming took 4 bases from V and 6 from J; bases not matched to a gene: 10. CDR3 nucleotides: TGTGCCAGCAGTTCCTATTTGGGACTAGCTCCCGAGCAGTACTTC. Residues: CASSSYLGLAPEQYF.

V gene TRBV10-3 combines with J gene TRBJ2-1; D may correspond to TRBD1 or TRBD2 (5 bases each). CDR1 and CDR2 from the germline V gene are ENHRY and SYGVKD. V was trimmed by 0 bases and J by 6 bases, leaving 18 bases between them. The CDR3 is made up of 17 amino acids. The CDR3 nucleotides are TGTGCCATCAGTGAGTCGATTGTTTCGGGTGGGACCAATGAGCAGTTCTTC. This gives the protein CAISESIVSGGTNEQFF.

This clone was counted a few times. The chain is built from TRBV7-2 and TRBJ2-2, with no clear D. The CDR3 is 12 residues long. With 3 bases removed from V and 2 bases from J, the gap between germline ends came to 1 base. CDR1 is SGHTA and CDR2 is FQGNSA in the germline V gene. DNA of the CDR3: TGTGCCAGCAGCTTTAACACCGGGGAGCTGTTTTTT. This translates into CASSFNTGELFF.

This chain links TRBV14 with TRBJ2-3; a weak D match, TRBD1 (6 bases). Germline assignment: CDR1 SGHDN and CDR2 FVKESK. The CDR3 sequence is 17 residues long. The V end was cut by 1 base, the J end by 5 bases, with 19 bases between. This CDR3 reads CASSQVYSPGVGDTQYF. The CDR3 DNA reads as TGTGCCAGCAGCCAAGTATACAGCCCAGGGGTGGGAGATACGCAGTATTTT. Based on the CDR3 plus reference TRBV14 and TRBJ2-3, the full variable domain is EAGVTQFPSHSVIEKGQTVTLRCDPISGHDNLYWYRRVMGKEIKFLLHFVKESKQDESGMPNNRFLAERTGGTYSTLKVQPAELEDSGVYFCASSQVYSPGVGDTQYFGPGTRLTVL.

The chain's CDR3 is CASSVGTGVGEKLFF. As DNA, the CDR3 is TGTGCCAGCAGCGTAGGAACAGGGGTCGGTGAAAAACTGTTTTTT. This rearrangement joins TRBV9 to TRBJ1-4, with 7 bases matching TRBD1. Germline V gives CDR1 SGDLS, CDR2 YYNGEE. The CDR3 spans 15 residues. V lost 0 bases, J lost 7 bases, and 6 bases stayed unmatched.

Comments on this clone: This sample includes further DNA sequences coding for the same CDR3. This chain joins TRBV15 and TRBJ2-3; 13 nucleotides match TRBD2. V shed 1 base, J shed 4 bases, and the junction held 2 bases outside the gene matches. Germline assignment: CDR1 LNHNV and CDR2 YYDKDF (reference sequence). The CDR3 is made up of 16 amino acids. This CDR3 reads CATSRGTSGSADTQYF. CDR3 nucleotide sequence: TGTGCCACCAGCAGAGGGACTAGCGGGAGCGCAGATACGCAGTATTTT.

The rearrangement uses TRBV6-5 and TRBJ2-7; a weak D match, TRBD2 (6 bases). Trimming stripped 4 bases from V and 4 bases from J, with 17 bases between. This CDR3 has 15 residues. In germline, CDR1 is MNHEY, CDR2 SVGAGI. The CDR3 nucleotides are TGTGCCAGCAGTTCCTCCAGACTAGTTGGGTACGAGCAGTACTTC. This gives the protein CASSSSRLVGYEQYF.

The CDR3 sequence is CASSYSGVSYEQYF. CDR3 DNA: TGTGCCAGCAGTTACTCGGGGGTCTCCTACGAGCAGTACTTC. The chain uses TRBV6-5 and TRBJ2-7; perhaps D is TRBD1 or TRBD2 (5 bases each). V lost 0 bases to trimming and J lost 0 bases, with 6 bases between them. CDR1 and CDR2 from the germline V gene are MNHEY and SVGAGI. This CDR3 is built from 14 residues.

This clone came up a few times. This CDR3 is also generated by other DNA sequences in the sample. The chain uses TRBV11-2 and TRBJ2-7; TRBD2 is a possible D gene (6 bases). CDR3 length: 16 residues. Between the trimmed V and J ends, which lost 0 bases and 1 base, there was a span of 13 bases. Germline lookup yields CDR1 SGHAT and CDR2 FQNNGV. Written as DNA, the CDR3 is TGTGCCAGCAGCTTAGAGGGAGGTCGTTCGTCCTACGAGCAGTACTTC. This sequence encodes CASSLEGGRSSYEQYF.

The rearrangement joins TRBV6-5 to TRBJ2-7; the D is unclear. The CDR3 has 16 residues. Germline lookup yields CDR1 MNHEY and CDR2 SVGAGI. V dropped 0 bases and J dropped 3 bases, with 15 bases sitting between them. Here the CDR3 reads CASSYSKVEQFYEQYF. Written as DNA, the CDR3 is TGTGCCAGCAGTTACTCGAAAGTCGAACAGTTCTACGAGCAGTACTTC.

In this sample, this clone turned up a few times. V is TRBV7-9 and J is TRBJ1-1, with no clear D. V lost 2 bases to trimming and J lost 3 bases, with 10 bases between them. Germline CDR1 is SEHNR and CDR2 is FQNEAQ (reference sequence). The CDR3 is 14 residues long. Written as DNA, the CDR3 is TGTGCCAGCAGCTTAATGGTGGTAGACACTGAAGCTTTCTTT. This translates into CASSLMVVDTEAFF.

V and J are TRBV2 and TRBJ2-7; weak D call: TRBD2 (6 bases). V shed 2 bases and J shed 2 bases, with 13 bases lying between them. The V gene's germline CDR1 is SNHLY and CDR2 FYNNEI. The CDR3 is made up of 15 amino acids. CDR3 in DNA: TGTGCCAGCAGTGAATCCGGGAGTGGCGCCTACGAGCAGTACTTC. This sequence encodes CASSESGSGAYEQYF.